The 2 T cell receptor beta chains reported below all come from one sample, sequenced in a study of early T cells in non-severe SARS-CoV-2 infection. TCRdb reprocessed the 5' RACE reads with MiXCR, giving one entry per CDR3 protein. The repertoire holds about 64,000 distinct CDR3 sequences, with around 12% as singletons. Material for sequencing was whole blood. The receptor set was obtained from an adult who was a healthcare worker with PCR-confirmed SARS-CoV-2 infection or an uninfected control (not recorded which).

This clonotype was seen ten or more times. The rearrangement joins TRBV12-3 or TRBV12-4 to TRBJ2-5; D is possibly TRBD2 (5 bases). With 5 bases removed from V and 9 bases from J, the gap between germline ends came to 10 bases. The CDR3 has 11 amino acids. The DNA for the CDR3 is TGTGCCAGCAGTGAGACGGGGTCCCAGTACTTC. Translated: CASSETGSQYF.

CDR3: CASSSFTGIDGYTF. In nucleotides, the CDR3 is TGTGCCAGCAGCTCCTTTACAGGGATCGATGGCTACACCTTC. The gene calls are TRBV5-5 and TRBJ1-2, with a weak D call TRBD1 (6 bases). Germline V gene lookup returns CDR1 SGHKS and CDR2 YYEKEE (reference sequence). The ends were cut back, 3 bases at V and 6 bases at J, with 15 bases in the middle. This CDR3 is built from 14 residues.